Each of the 19 T cell receptor beta chains below was sequenced from the same sample in a study of blood T cell repertoires in COVID-19. Profiled with immunoSEQ multiplex PCR; TCRdb holds only in-frame clones, not every one. The sample comprises around 140,000 clones, around 88% of which are singletons, and around 18% rests with the top ten. Sequencing was performed on peripheral blood. All receptors come from a man aged 50 to 60 with active or convalescent COVID-19.

The rearrangement joins TRBV19 to TRBJ1-4; unclear D gene. V was pared by 10 bases and J by 0 bases, with 9 bases between. Germline lookup yields CDR1 LNHDA and CDR2 SQIVND (reference sequence). The CDR3 length is 13 residues. CDR3 coding DNA: TGTGCCACCTCGGAGACAACTAATGAAAAACTGTTTTTT. Its translation: CATSETTNEKLFF.

The J gene is TRBJ2-5, the V gene TRBV3-1 (or the pseudogene TRBV3-2), with 9 bases lining up with TRBD2. CDR1 is LGHDT, CDR2 YNNKEL, per germline (reference sequence). With 0 bases clipped from V and 6 bases from J, the junction kept 5 bases outside the gene matches. This CDR3 region has 15 residues. The CDR3 DNA is TGTGCCAGCAGCCAAGATGCTAGCGGGGCGAAGACCCAGTACTTC. It encodes CASSQDASGAKTQYF.

The chain links TRBV6-5 to TRBJ1-1; the D is unclear. Germline V gives CDR1 MNHEY, CDR2 SVGAGI. V lost 6 bases to trimming and J lost 3 bases, with 17 bases between them. The CDR3 extends over 15 amino acids. The CDR3 nucleotides read TGTGCCAGCAGCCTTTCGGAGGGATTGTACACTGAAGCTTTCTTT. This codes for CASSLSEGLYTEAFF.

The genes are TRBV14 and TRBJ2-1; 13 bases map to TRBD2. V lost 1 base and J lost 12; bases outside the gene matches: 9. The germline CDR1 and CDR2 sequences are SGHDN and FVKESK. There are 16 residues in the CDR3. CDR3: CASSQVTSGGAKGQFF. The CDR3 nucleotides are TGTGCCAGCAGCCAAGTTACTAGCGGGGGGGCCAAAGGGCAGTTCTTC.

The rearrangement uses TRBV6-5 and TRBJ2-1; 8 positions match TRBD1. The junction had 5 bases not matched to a gene; V was cut back by 5 bases and J by 5 bases. CDR1 MNHEY and CDR2 SVGAGI come from the germline V gene. This CDR3 has 14 residues. The CDR3 reads CASSPDRAHNEQFF. CDR3 coding DNA: TGTGCCAGCAGTCCGGACAGGGCTCACAATGAGCAGTTCTTC.

The chain recombines TRBV12-3 or TRBV12-4 with TRBJ1-2, with TRBD1 identical over 7 bases. V dropped 6 bases and J dropped 9; count of bases not matched to a gene: 7. The CDR3 is 12 amino acids. The CDR3 bases are TGTGCCAGCAGGCCCGGGACAGCTCGCTACACCTTC. Protein: CASRPGTARYTF.

CDR3 nucleotides: TGCGCCAGCAGCACGGGGGACAGCCAAGAGACCCAGTACTTC. It codes for CASSTGDSQETQYF. J is TRBJ2-5 and V is TRBV5-1; possible D gene TRBD1, 7 bases. The CDR3 runs 14 residues. Germline V gene sequence: CDR1 SGHRS, CDR2 YFSETQ. V lost 4 bases, J lost 1 base, and 11 bases lay in between. The complete variable domain, with remaining parts taken from reference TRBV5-1 and TRBJ2-5, reads KAGVTQTPRYLIKTRGQQVTLSCSPISGHRSVSWYQQTPGQGLQFLFEYFSETQRNKGNFPGRFSGRQFSNSRSEMNVSTLELGDSALYLCASSTGDSQETQYFGPGTRLLVL.

The genes are TRBV6-5 and TRBJ2-1; D is perhaps TRBD1 (6 bases). The CDR3 sequence is 15 residues long. The germline gives CDR1 MNHEY, CDR2 SVGAGI. Trimming removed 2 bases from V and 5 bases from J, with 13 bases in between. This CDR3 reads CASSYQKTGNNEQFF. Here the CDR3 DNA reads TGTGCCAGCAGTTACCAGAAAACAGGGAACAATGAGCAGTTCTTC.

The V and J genes are TRBV6-2 or TRBV6-3 and TRBJ1-6, with D unresolved. Trimming pared 2 bases from V and 6 bases from J, leaving 11 bases between. Looked up from germline, CDR1 is MNHEY and CDR2 is SVGEGT. The CDR3 contains 15 residues. The CDR3 bases are TGTGCCAGCAGTTACAGCGGGAGTCTTAATTCACCCCTCCACTTT. This translates into CASSYSGSLNSPLHF.

V gene TRBV5-4 combines with J gene TRBJ2-4; D gene unclear. The CDR3 extends over 13 amino acids. The V end lost 4 bases, the J end lost 5 bases, and 10 bases lay between the germline ends. Germline V gives CDR1 SGHNT, CDR2 YYREEE (reference sequence). CDR3 in amino acids: CASSGDTENIQYF. DNA of the CDR3: TGTGCCAGCAGCGGTGACACCGAAAACATTCAGTACTTC.

The sample holds a few counts of this clone. The J gene is TRBJ1-3, the V gene TRBV27; a possible D gene is TRBD1 (5 bases). The CDR3 is 15 residues long. The germline CDR1 and CDR2 sequences are MNHEY and SMNVEV (reference sequence). Trimming stripped 7 bases from V and 4 bases from J, with 17 bases between. The DNA of the CDR3 is TGTGCCAGCAAAAAGGAACAGGTATTCGGAAACACCATATATTTT. Amino acids: CASKKEQVFGNTIYF.

This chain uses TRBV5-6 with TRBJ1-3; the D gene is possibly TRBD1 (6 bases). The CDR3 extends over 17 amino acids. The germline V gene has CDR1 SGHDT and CDR2 YYEEEE. Between the trimmed V and J ends, which lost 3 bases and 0 bases, there was a span of 16 bases. Here the CDR3 DNA reads TGTGCCAGCAGCTGGTGGACAGATGGCGGCTCTGGAAACACCATATATTTT. Its translation is CASSWWTDGGSGNTIYF. The variable domain in full, completed from reference TRBV5-6 and TRBJ1-3, reads DAGVTQSPTHLIKTRGQQVTLRCSPKSGHDTVSWYQQALGQGPQFIFQYYEEEERQRGNFPDRFSGHQFPNYSSELNVNALLLGDSALYLCASSWWTDGGSGNTIYFGEGSWLTVV.

The chain has TRBV14 and TRBJ2-2; D gene ambiguous. Germline-derived CDR1 and CDR2 are SGHDN and FVKESK. This CDR3 has 11 amino acids. The V end lost 2 bases, the J end lost 7 bases, and 2 bases lay between the germline ends. CDR3 loop: CASSQHGELFF. CDR3 DNA: TGTGCCAGCAGCCAACACGGGGAGCTGTTTTTT.

The chain joins TRBV2 to TRBJ1-5; D gene uncertain. V was clipped by 6 bases and J by 2 bases, with 14 bases between them. The CDR3 is 15 residues long. Germline V gene data show CDR1 as SNHLY and CDR2 as FYNNEI. CDR3 in DNA: TGTGCCAGCAGCCCCCAGCGCGACGGCAATCAGCCCCAGCATTTT. This codes for CASSPQRDGNQPQHF.

There are a few counts of this clone. The V and J genes are TRBV10-1 and TRBJ2-1; 15 bases line up with TRBD2. The CDR3 runs 13 residues. Germline loops: CDR1 WNHNN, CDR2 SYGVQD (reference sequence). J was trimmed by 15 bases and V by 10 bases; bases with no gene match: 10. The CDR3 DNA is TGCGCCACCGGGGGGACTAGCGGGAGGTCCCGGTTCTTC. Its protein is CATGGTSGRSRFF.

The chain employs TRBV7-9 and TRBJ2-6; D unclear. V shed 3 bases and J shed 3 bases, with 6 bases lying between them. CDR3 length: 14 amino acids. The germline CDR1 and CDR2 sequences are SEHNR and FQNEAQ (reference sequence). The DNA of the CDR3 is TGTGCCAGCAGCTTCGGGTTTGGGGCCAACGTCCTGACTTTC. Protein: CASSFGFGANVLTF.

The chain carries TRBV20-1 and TRBJ2-7; 12 nucleotides agree with TRBD2. The germline CDR1 and CDR2 sequences are DFQATT and SNEGSKA (reference sequence). This CDR3 spans 16 amino acids. V shed 5 bases, J shed 0 bases, and the junction held 8 bases outside the gene matches. The CDR3 protein is CSAGGLAGRNSYEQYF. CDR3 bases: TGCAGTGCTGGTGGACTAGCGGGAAGGAACTCCTACGAGCAGTACTTC.

The chain joins TRBV30 to TRBJ2-5, with 7 nucleotides matching TRBD1. Germline V gene data show CDR1 as GTSNPN and CDR2 as SVGIG (reference sequence). V lost 2 bases to trimming and J lost 4 bases; unmatched junction nucleotides: 13. The CDR3 covers 16 residues. The CDR3 DNA is TGTGCCTGGAGTCTCAAAGCCGACAGGGCCCGAGAGACCCAGTACTTC. This translates into CAWSLKADRARETQYF.

The rearrangement joins TRBV27 to TRBJ1-1; TRBD1 agrees at 10 bases. Germline values: CDR1 MNHEY, CDR2 SMNVEV (reference sequence). This CDR3 has 18 amino acids. The V and J ends lost 2 bases and 7 bases, in that order; junction bases with no gene match: 16. CDR3 sequence: CASSLKPPQPGQGFEAFF. The CDR3 DNA is TGTGCCAGCAGTTTAAAGCCCCCACAACCGGGACAGGGGTTTGAAGCTTTCTTT.